These T cell receptor beta chains were read from a single sample in a study of human T cells and chemical hapten exposure. TCRdb re-called the RACE reads through MiXCR, storing one row per CDR3 protein. Of 300,000 to 400,000 distinct CDR3 sequences in the sample, about 7% were seen once. The source was whole blood, collected in connection with sensitization to the hapten diphenylcyclopropenone (DPC). The receptors were gathered from a woman aged 18-29 years with alopecia areata. Some clones in this sample may be carry-over from other donors' samples. CDR3s include the opening cysteine and the closing phenylalanine or tryptophan.

TRBV24-1	TRBJ2-6	CATSGGSGANVLTF
TRBV29-1	TRBJ2-4	CSVSGDRGFENIQYF
TRBV29-1	TRBJ1-2	CSVAGTGNYGYTF
TRBV12-3/TRBV12-4	TRBJ2-1	CASSFWSRGPKGALF
TRBV7-2	TRBJ1-6	CASSPWPRQGNSPLHF
TRBV10-2	TRBJ1-1	CASMGAEAFF
TRBV4-1	TRBJ1-5	CASRQGPYSNQPQHF
TRBV12-3/TRBV12-4	TRBJ2-7	CASSRSGGEAYEQYF
TRBV29-1	TRBJ1-3	CSVPKAEFGNTIYF
TRBV3-1	TRBJ1-1	CASSHGSDSTTEAFF
TRBV19	TRBJ2-4	CASSSQVAKNIQYF
TRBV20-1	TRBJ2-3	CSAMSGADTQYF
TRBV4-3	TRBJ1-1	CASSRNRDPNTEAFF
TRBV4-3	TRBJ2-5	CASSRVAGGRETQYF
TRBV12-3/TRBV12-4	TRBJ2-3	CASSSSSGYGTDTQYF
TRBV18	TRBJ2-3	CASSPDTMTDTQYF
TRBV12-3/TRBV12-4	TRBJ1-3	CASSLGQILGNTIYF
TRBV6-5	TRBJ1-1	CASRRGTPNTEAFF
TRBV3-1	TRBJ2-7	CASSQEARYEQYF
TRBV6-6	TRBJ1-5	CASRVSDLYQPQHF
TRBV5-5	TRBJ2-2	CASSRTEAGELFF
TRBV6-4	TRBJ1-2	CASSEVAGAGYGYTF
TRBV4-1	TRBJ1-5	CASSQAPGQGHQPQHF
TRBV29-1	TRBJ2-2	CSARRETLTGELFF
TRBV3-1	TRBJ2-7	CASSQASGGWGRKYEQYF
TRBV5-5	TRBJ2-5	CASSLPGTSGDGEYF
TRBV7-2	TRBJ2-7	CASSQWGLGFEQYF
TRBV6-5	TRBJ2-7	CASSYATGTGPYEQYF
TRBV7-9	TRBJ1-2	CASSSGSLSHGYTF
TRBV3-1	TRBJ1-4	CASSHRDRGFNEKLFF
TRBV5-1	TRBJ2-7	CASSQTSGGPTF
TRBV6-4	TRBJ2-3	CASRMTRYTDTQYF
TRBV7-2	TRBJ2-2	CASSPGGQGTSLFF
TRBV6-4	TRBJ2-2	CASSEGNTGELFF